Below, 22 T cell receptor beta chains from the same sample are listed, as sequenced in a study of blood T cells in healthy people across ages. Alongside a J-beta primer mix, a sample-barcoded 5' primer served in a second PCR lasting roughly 7 to 11 cycles. TCRdb itself ran the 5' RACE reads through MiXCR, one entry per CDR3 protein. The repertoire holds fewer than 750,000 distinct CDR3 sequences, with approximately 52% as singletons. Sequencing was performed on blood. The receptors stem from a woman of 80 years or more in good health.

Notes on this clonotype: Being one base from a much bigger clone, this may be a read error. The chain couples TRBV4-2 to TRBJ2-5; tentatively, D is TRBD2 (5 bases). The J call may be in error: the DNA end matches TRBJ2-7 better. The germline V gene has CDR1 LGHNA and CDR2 YNFKEQ. The CDR3 length is 12 residues. CDR3 amino acids: CTSSPGYYEQYF. The CDR3, as DNA: TGTACCAGCAGCCCGGGGTACTACGAGCAGTACTTC.

This clonotype was detected many times. The CDR3 DNA is TGTGCCAGCAGTTTAGAGGGAGCGAATGAGCAGTTCTTC. It encodes CASSLEGANEQFF. The rearrangement joins TRBV12-3 or TRBV12-4 to TRBJ2-1, with D maybe TRBD2 (5 bases). The CDR3 loop spans 13 amino acids. Trimming pared 1 base from V and 7 bases from J, leaving 8 bases between.

CDR3 region: CASSYRGGGKIEQYF. The CDR3 nucleotides read TGTGCCAGCAGTTACAGAGGCGGGGGGAAAATCGAGCAGTACTTC. The chain is built from TRBV6-5 and TRBJ2-5, with TRBD2 matching 8 bases. The closer fit of TRBJ2-7 to the DNA end suggests the J call may be wrong. Germline V CDR1 and CDR2: MNHEY, SVGAGI. The CDR3 spans 15 residues.

This clonotype came up many times. The chain is built from TRBV6-5 and TRBJ2-2; D is unresolved. Trimming pared 7 bases from V and 0 bases from J, leaving 12 bases between. The CDR3 totals 15 residues. Germline loops: CDR1 MNHEY, CDR2 SVGAGI. CDR3 in DNA: TGTGCCAGCACGCCGGGCGGCGCGAACACCGGGGAGCTGTTTTTT. It encodes CASTPGGANTGELFF.

V gene TRBV10-3 combines with J gene TRBJ1-5, with 7 bases aligning to TRBD1. This CDR3 is 16 amino acids long. The junction had 2 bases not matched to a gene; V was cut back by 0 bases and J by 0 bases. CDR1 and CDR2 (germline): ENHRY, SYGVKD. The CDR3 region has the DNA TGTGCCATCAGTGAGTCACAGGGGAATAGCAATCAGCCCCAGCATTTT. Encoded protein: CAISESQGNSNQPQHF.

This clonotype was observed at least ten times. This sequence joins TRBV6-6 and TRBJ1-1; D possibly corresponds to TRBD1 (5 bases). Trimming took off 7 bases at V and 7 bases at J, with 19 bases between the two ends. The CDR3 spans 14 residues. Germline V lookup: CDR1 MNHNY, CDR2 SVGAGI (reference sequence). This chain's CDR3 is CASTVGGVSVEAFF. The CDR3, as DNA: TGTGCCAGCACAGTCGGAGGGGTGTCAGTTGAAGCTTTCTTT.

As for this clonotype: This sequence may be a read error, since a much larger clone differs from it by one base. No conserved phenylalanine or tryptophan is present at the end of the CDR3, so a read error is the likely explanation. This chain uses TRBV28 with TRBJ2-1; D uncertain. In germline, CDR1 is MDHEN, CDR2 SYDVKM. V dropped 7 bases and J dropped 0 bases, with 7 bases sitting between them. CDR3 length equals 13 residues. The CDR3: CASNPSSYNEQFL. The CDR3 DNA reads TGTGCCAGCAACCCGAGCTCCTACAATGAGCAGTTCCTC.

V is TRBV24-1 and J is TRBJ2-1; D perhaps matches TRBD1 (5 bases). V was cut by 9 bases and J by 4 bases, with 9 bases left in between. This CDR3 comprises 12 residues. CDR1 is KGHDR and CDR2 is SFDVKD in the germline V gene. This CDR3 is CATGATYNEQFF. The CDR3 DNA is TGTGCCACCGGGGCAACGTACAATGAGCAGTTCTTC.

V is TRBV5-1 and J is TRBJ2-3; possible D gene TRBD2, 6 bases. V lost 2 bases and J 6 bases, leaving 16 bases between the germline ends. In germline, CDR1 is SGHRS, CDR2 YFSETQ. CDR3 length equals 15 residues. CDR3 in amino acids: CASSFDGALADTQYF. The DNA of the CDR3 is TGCGCCAGCAGCTTTGACGGTGCTCTAGCGGATACGCAGTATTTT.

Note on this clonotype: This may be a read error: a much more frequent sequence differs by one nucleotide. The chain employs TRBV7-9 and TRBJ2-7, with TRBD2 matching 7 bases. The CDR3 spans 14 residues. Germline V gene data show CDR1 as SEHNR and CDR2 as FQNEAQ (reference sequence). CDR3 sequence: CTSSLASGNNEQYF. CDR3 coding DNA: TGTACCAGCAGCTTAGCCAGCGGGAATAACGAGCAGTACTTC.

This clonotype was seen a few times. The chain recombines TRBV5-1 with TRBJ2-3; either TRBD1 or TRBD2 may supply D (5 bases each). Germline V gives CDR1 SGHRS, CDR2 YFSETQ. V dropped 0 bases and J dropped 4 bases, with 15 bases sitting between them. The length of the CDR3 is 16 residues. This CDR3 reads CASSLGPRGNADTQYF. Here the CDR3 DNA reads TGCGCCAGCAGCTTGGGACCACGGGGCAACGCAGATACGCAGTATTTT.

The chain uses TRBV20-1 and TRBJ1-2; TRBD1 matches at 7 bases. V gave up 5 bases and J gave up 2 bases; unmatched junction bases: 2. This CDR3 has 12 residues. Germline loops: CDR1 DFQATT, CDR2 SNEGSKA (reference sequence). The CDR3 loop reads CSAARGNYGYTF. CDR3 DNA sequence: TGCAGTGCTGCCAGGGGGAACTATGGCTACACCTTC.

Ten or more counts support this clonotype. The V and J genes are TRBV28 and TRBJ2-7, with D possibly matching TRBD2 (5 bases). The CDR3 contains 14 residues. Germline V CDR1 and CDR2: MDHEN, SYDVKM. Trimming left V 0 bases short and J 6 bases short, with 12 bases between. This CDR3 is CASSLWSGPSEQYF. For the CDR3, the DNA is TGTGCCAGCAGTTTATGGAGCGGTCCTTCCGAGCAGTACTTC.

V and J are TRBV29-1 and TRBJ2-7, with TRBD1 matching 8 bases. The end of the DNA fits TRBJ2-5 better, so the J call may be wrong. Per the germline V gene, CDR1 is SQVTM and CDR2 is ANQGSEA. The CDR3 is 13 residues long. In DNA form, the CDR3 reads TGCAGCGTTGACTTGACAGGGGAAGAGACCCAGTACTTC. It translates to CSVDLTGEETQYF.

This clonotype was observed at least ten times. The chain has TRBV25-1 and TRBJ2-5, with a weak D call TRBD2 (6 bases). The CDR3 has 15 amino acids. V was pared by 5 bases and J by 5 bases, with 18 bases between. Germline V CDR1 and CDR2: MGHDK, SYGVNS. The CDR3 region has the DNA TGTGCCAGCAGTCATGGCCCCCCGGGAGACGAGACCCAGTACTTC. This sequence encodes CASSHGPPGDETQYF.

This rearrangement joins TRBV20-1 to TRBJ2-5, with 10 bases fitting TRBD2. The CDR3 consists of 15 residues. In germline, CDR1 is DFQATT, CDR2 SNEGSKA (reference sequence). The V gene end was trimmed by 3 bases and the J gene end by 9 bases; junction bases not matched to a gene: 13. The CDR3 bases are TGCAGTGCTAGCCCTAGCGGGGGCGGGGTTTCGGCCCAGTACTTC. It translates to CSASPSGGGVSAQYF.

The chain employs TRBV4-3 and TRBJ2-1, with TRBD2 as a possible D gene (6 bases). Trimming left V 2 bases short and J 4 bases short, with 15 bases between. Germline CDR1 LGHNA, CDR2 YSLEER. The CDR3 is 16 amino acids. The chain's CDR3 is CASSQLGGVGYNEQFF. CDR3 bases: TGCGCCAGCAGCCAACTCGGGGGAGTCGGTTACAATGAGCAGTTCTTC.

A note on this clonotype: This sequence may be a read error, since a much larger clone differs from it by one base. The CDR3: CVTRDVGVAEQFF. DNA for the CDR3: TGTGTCACCCGGGACGTCGGGGTGGCGGAGCAGTTCTTC. The chain has TRBV24-1 and TRBJ2-1; TRBD1 or TRBD2 may be the D gene (5 bases each). This CDR3 has 13 residues. Germline V lookup: CDR1 KGHDR, CDR2 SFDVKD.

The sample holds a few counts of this clonotype. V gene TRBV4-1 combines with J gene TRBJ2-1; no firm D call. Germline CDR1 is MGHRA and CDR2 is YSYEKL. Trimming stripped 0 bases from V and 12 bases from J, with 21 bases between. This CDR3 contains 16 residues. CDR3 coding DNA: TGCGCCAGCAGCCAAGAGCCGACTGCAGTCCCCCCAGGGCAGTTCTTC. It encodes CASSQEPTAVPPGQFF.

This CDR3 reads CASNRGQADSPLHF. CDR3 coding DNA: TGTGCCAGCAATCGAGGACAGGCTGATTCACCCCTCCACTTT. The V call is TRBV6-5, the J call TRBJ1-6, with TRBD1 matching 7 bases. CDR3 length: 14 residues. Germline V gene data show CDR1 as MNHEY and CDR2 as SVGAGI. Trimming removed 7 bases from V and 8 bases from J; junction bases left unmatched: 8.

This clonotype was recorded once. The gene calls are TRBV29-1 and TRBJ1-2, with TRBD1 matching over 10 bases. With V trimmed by 6 bases and J by 6 bases, 13 bases remained unmatched. Germline V gene lookup returns CDR1 SQVTM and CDR2 ANQGSEA. The CDR3 runs 15 residues. The CDR3 loop is CSVPRDRGPDDGYTF. The CDR3 nucleotides are TGCAGCGTCCCTCGGGACAGGGGCCCTGACGATGGCTACACCTTC.

V gene TRBV12-3 or TRBV12-4 combines with J gene TRBJ2-7; D call uncertain. V lost 2 bases to trimming and J lost 1 base, with 12 bases between them. This CDR3 comprises 15 residues. DNA for the CDR3: TGTGCCAGCAGTTTACGGGCAGCCCCTTCCTACGAGCAGTACTTC. This translates into CASSLRAAPSYEQYF.